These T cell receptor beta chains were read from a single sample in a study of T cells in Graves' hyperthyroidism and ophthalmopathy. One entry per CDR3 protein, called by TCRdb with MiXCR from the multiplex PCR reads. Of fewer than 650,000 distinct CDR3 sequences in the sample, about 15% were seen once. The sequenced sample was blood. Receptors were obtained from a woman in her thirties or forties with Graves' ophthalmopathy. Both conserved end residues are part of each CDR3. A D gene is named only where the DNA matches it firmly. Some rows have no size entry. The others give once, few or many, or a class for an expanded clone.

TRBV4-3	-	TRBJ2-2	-	CASSQDWVAGNTGELFF	TGCGCCAGCAGCCAAGATTGGGTCGCGGGGAACACCGGGGAGCTGTTTTTT
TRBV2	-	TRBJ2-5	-	CASRTFPGPDRETQYF	TGTGCCAGCAGGACCTTTCCCGGACCAGACCGAGAGACCCAGTACTTC
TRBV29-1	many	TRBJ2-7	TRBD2	CSGELAGNEQYF	TGCAGCGGGGAACTAGCGGGAAACGAGCAGTACTTC
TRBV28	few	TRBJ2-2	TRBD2	CATVGTSGTGELFF	TGTGCCACCGTCGGGACTAGCGGGACCGGGGAGCTGTTTTTT
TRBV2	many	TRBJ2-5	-	CASRETEGSRTQYF	TGTGCCAGCAGGGAAACTGAGGGGTCACGGACCCAGTACTTC
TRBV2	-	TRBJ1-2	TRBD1	CASTRGQVGYTF	TGTGCCAGCACCAGGGGGCAGGTGGGCTACACCTTC
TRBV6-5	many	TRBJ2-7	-	CASTSGTSYEQYF	TGTGCCAGCACTTCCGGGACCTCCTACGAGCAGTACTTC
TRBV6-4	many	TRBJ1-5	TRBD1	CARENGTDIRNQPQHF	TGTGCCAGAGAAAACGGGACAGATATTCGGAATCAGCCCCAGCATTTT
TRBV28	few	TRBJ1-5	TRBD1	CATLLWTGENQPQHF	TGTGCCACCCTACTCTGGACAGGAGAAAATCAGCCCCAGCATTTT
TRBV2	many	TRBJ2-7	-	CASSEAPQGEQYF	TGTGCCAGCAGTGAGGCACCTCAGGGGGAGCAGTACTTC
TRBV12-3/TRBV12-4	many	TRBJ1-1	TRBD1	CASSSDRGFFMNTEAFF	TGTGCCAGCAGCTCGGACAGGGGTTTCTTCATGAACACTGAAGCTTTCTTT
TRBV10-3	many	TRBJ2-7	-	CAISPGQSYEQYF	TGTGCCATCAGTCCAGGACAGAGCTACGAGCAGTACTTC
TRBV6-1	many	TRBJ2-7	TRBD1	CASSDRDSFSEQYF	TGTGCCAGCAGTGACCGGGACAGTTTTAGCGAGCAGTACTTC
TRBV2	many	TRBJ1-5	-	CASSAGGFQPQHF	TGTGCCAGCAGTGCGGGAGGGTTTCAGCCCCAGCATTTT
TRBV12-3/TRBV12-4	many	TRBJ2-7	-	CASSQLRSTASSYEQYF	TGTGCCAGCAGTCAGCTACGATCGACAGCTAGCTCCTACGAGCAGTACTTC
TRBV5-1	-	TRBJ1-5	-	CASSLGDTSNQPQHF	TGCGCCAGCAGCTTGGGGGACACTAGCAATCAGCCCCAGCATTTT
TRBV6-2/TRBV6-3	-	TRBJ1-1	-	CASSNGVGETEAFF	TGTGCCAGCAGCAACGGGGTAGGGGAGACTGAAGCTTTCTTT
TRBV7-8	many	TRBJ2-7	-	CASSLEREIYEQYF	TGTGCCAGCAGCTTAGAGCGCGAGATCTACGAGCAGTACTTC
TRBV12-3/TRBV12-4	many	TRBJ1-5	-	CASSPLTGNSNQPQHF	TGTGCCAGCAGCCCCCTGACAGGCAATAGCAATCAGCCCCAGCATTTT
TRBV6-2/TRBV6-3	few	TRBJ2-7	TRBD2	CASSYSARDYYEQYF	TGTGCCAGCAGTTACTCGGCGCGGGACTACTACGAGCAGTACTTC